A selection of T cell receptor beta chains follows, all from one sample in a study of glioma-infiltrating T cells after dendritic cell vaccination. The protocol was immunoSEQ multiplex PCR, while the TCRdb copy is restricted to in-frame clones and leaves out a portion. The sample includes around 62,000 clones, around 86% seen only once; the top ten take about 9%. The sample here was blood, taken before dendritic cell vaccination. These receptors were collected from a human donor with glioblastoma. CDR3s include the opening cysteine and the closing phenylalanine or tryptophan. Each record gives: J gene, V gene, D gene, clone size, CDR3 DNA, CDR3 protein. D genes are given only for firm matches. Clone size is not always given. Where it is, it says once, few, many or a class for expanded clones.

>TRBJ2-7|TRBV7-8|TRBD2|.
TGTGCCAGCAGCTTAGGCGGGGGGTCCTACGAGCAGTACTTC
CASSLGGGSYEQYF
>TRBJ2-2|TRBV15|.|.
TGTGCCACCAGCACCAGGGGCGGGCCGTCCGGGGAGCTGTTTTTT
CATSTRGGPSGELFF
>TRBJ2-7|TRBV11-2|TRBD1|.
TGTGCCAGCAGCTCACAGGGGGACAGCTACGAGCAGTACTTC
CASSSQGDSYEQYF
>TRBJ2-2|TRBV10-3|TRBD1|.
TGTGCCATCAGGAGGTCGGAGACAGGGGACGCCGGGGAGCTGTTTTTT
CAIRRSETGDAGELFF
>TRBJ1-5|TRBV7-2|TRBD1|.
TGTGCCAGCAGCTCCCACGGAGGGGGACAGGTCTTACTAGGGCCCCAGCATTTT
CASSSHGGGQVLLGPQHF
>TRBJ2-7|TRBV2|TRBD1|.
TGTGCCAGCATACAGGGGGCGGGAAGCTCCTACGAGCAGTACTTC
CASIQGAGSSYEQYF
>TRBJ2-7|TRBV7-9|.|.
TGTGCCGAGAAGACAGAATTAGGGAACGAGCAGTACTTC
CAEKTELGNEQYF
>TRBJ2-5|TRBV5-1|.|.
TGCGCCAGCAAGCTCCTTCTGGGACAACAAGAGACCCAGTACTTC
CASKLLLGQQETQYF
>TRBJ1-1|TRBV27|TRBD1|.
TGTGCCAGCAGTTTTTCTGGGACAGGGATTAGCGGTGAAGCTTTCTTT
CASSFSGTGISGEAFF
>TRBJ2-7|TRBV5-1|TRBD1|.
TGCGCCAGCAGCTTGCGTAGCCCCGGACAGGGGCATTCCTACGAGCAGTACTTC
CASSLRSPGQGHSYEQYF
>TRBJ2-6|TRBV5-1|TRBD1|.
TGCGCCAGCAGCTTGGTTACTCAGGGGGCGCTGGGAGGGGCCAACGTCCTGACTTTC
CASSLVTQGALGGANVLTF
>TRBJ1-4|TRBV25-1|.|.
TGTGCCAGCAGTGTGGTCGGGGGGGAAAAACTGTTTTTT
CASSVVGGEKLFF
>TRBJ2-7|TRBV28|TRBD2|.
TGTGCCAGCAACTCCCCGGGACTAGCGGGACTTACGAGAGAGCAGTACTTC
CASNSPGLAGLTREQYF
>TRBJ2-7|TRBV28|TRBD2|.
TGTGCCAGCCTTAGCGGGGGGGAGATCTACGAGCAGTACTTC
CASLSGGEIYEQYF
>TRBJ1-5|TRBV5-1|.|.
TGCGCCAGCAGTATTACAGGTATATGTTCCCAGCATTTT
CASSITGICSQHF
>TRBJ2-3|TRBV2|TRBD2|.
TGTGCCAGCCACCTCACTACTAGCGGAGATACGCAGTATTTT
CASHLTTSGDTQYF
>TRBJ2-3|TRBV6-1|.|.
TGTGCCACCGGGACTAGCACAGATACGCAGTATTTT
CATGTSTDTQYF
>TRBJ2-5|TRBV7-7|TRBD2|.
TGTGCTAGCAGCTTTGTTGCTAGCGGGGGGGCAGGGCAAGAGACCCAGTACTTC
CASSFVASGGAGQETQYF
>TRBJ2-5|TRBV9|.|.
TGTGCCAGCAGCGTAGCCCCGGGGATGGAGACCCAGTACTTC
CASSVAPGMETQYF
>TRBJ2-2|TRBV6-5|.|few
TGTGCCAGCAGTACCTACAGGGCTACCGGGGAGCTGTTTTTT
CASSTYRATGELFF